The text below deals with one T cell receptor (beta chain). CDR1 and CDR2 from the germline V gene are SGHNT and YYREEE (reference sequence). CDR3 length: 12 residues. The ends were cut back, 1 base at V and 5 bases at J, with 6 bases in the middle. The repertoire was sequenced with immunoSEQ multiplex PCR; TCRdb's copy has only in-frame clones and lacks some. The table includes roughly 58,000 clones, just over 70% detected once. The sample belongs to a study of blood T cell repertoires in COVID-19. Study information: Donors in the United States, Italy and Spain gave samples during acute or convalescent COVID-19.

The chain couples TRBV5-4 to TRBJ1-1; D remains unclear. The source material was PBMCs or T cells enriched from blood (not recorded which). The origin of this receptor is a woman in her sixties who had been exposed to COVID-19. This chain's CDR3 is CASSLTRTEAFF. CDR3 nucleotides: TGTGCCAGCAGCTTGACGCGGACTGAAGCTTTCTTT.